The 10 T cell receptor beta chains listed next were all sequenced from one sample in a study of CD8+CD57+ T cells in acquired aplastic anemia. TCR beta VDJ and CDR3 were profiled, and genomic DNA was the template. TCRdb re-called the reads through MiXCR, storing one row per CDR3 protein. The sample has 150,000 to 200,000 distinct CDR3 sequences, over 60% seen once. Material: sorted CD4+, CD8+, or CD8+CD57+ T cells (not recorded which) from PBMCs. Source of these receptors: a human donor with severe aplastic anemia or a healthy control (not recorded which).

A few counts support this clonotype. The J gene is TRBJ2-1, the V gene TRBV25-1, with TRBD1 matching over 10 bases. Germline CDR1 and CDR2: MGHDK and SYGVNS. The CDR3 has 16 residues. The V and J ends lost 0 bases and 2 bases, in that order; junction bases with no gene match: 1. The CDR3 loop reads CASSEYGQGAYNEQFF. The CDR3 DNA reads TGTGCCAGCAGTGAATATGGACAGGGGGCCTACAATGAGCAGTTCTTC.

V is TRBV5-1 and J is TRBJ2-7; a weak D match, TRBD1 (5 bases). V shed 0 bases and J shed 7 bases, with 14 bases lying between them. This CDR3 contains 14 residues. Germline-derived CDR1 and CDR2 are SGHRS and YFSETQ. The CDR3 nucleotides read TGCGCCAGCAGCTTGGAGGTTCTAGGGGTTGAGCAGTACTTC. This encodes CASSLEVLGVEQYF.

This clonotype was seen a few times. The rearrangement joins TRBV20-1 to TRBJ2-3; TRBD2 matches at 8 bases. J gave up 2 bases and V 6 bases, and 10 bases lay outside the gene matches. Looked up from germline, CDR1 is DFQATT and CDR2 is SNEGSKA (reference sequence). CDR3 length equals 15 residues. The CDR3: CSAGREGDDTDTQYF. The CDR3 bases are TGCAGTGCCGGGAGGGAAGGTGATGACACAGATACGCAGTATTTT.

The V call is TRBV19, the J call TRBJ2-7; no clear D gene. There are 13 residues in the CDR3. Trimming removed 0 bases from V and 6 bases from J, with 9 bases in between. In germline, CDR1 is LNHDA, CDR2 SQIVND (reference sequence). CDR3 bases: TGTGCCAGTAGTATAGATCTGCTGGGCGAGCAGTACTTC. It codes for CASSIDLLGEQYF.

This rearrangement joins TRBV7-9 to TRBJ2-7, with 7 bases fitting TRBD1. This CDR3 contains 14 residues. V gave up 6 bases and J gave up 6 bases; unmatched junction bases: 11. Looked up from germline, CDR1 is SEHNR and CDR2 is FQNEAQ (reference sequence). CDR3 region: CASRLGQPLAEQYF. CDR3 coding DNA: TGTGCCAGCAGATTGGGACAGCCCCTCGCCGAGCAGTACTTC.

This clonotype showed up just once. V and J are TRBV15 and TRBJ2-7, with D perhaps TRBD1 (7 bases). CDR3 size: 14 residues. Deletions cut 1 base from V and 3 bases from J, with 10 bases between. In germline, CDR1 is LNHNV, CDR2 YYDKDF (reference sequence). CDR3 DNA: TGTGCCACCAGCAGAGGACAGGGAGGCTACGAGCAGTACTTC. Translated, it gives CATSRGQGGYEQYF.

As for this clonotype: The junction does not match germline at one end; this may be a read error. The CDR3 DNA reads TGCGCCAGCAGCTTGGACGGGACAGCTAGCAATCAGCCCCAGGATTTT. This gives the protein CASSLDGTASNQPQDF. The chain has TRBV5-1 and TRBJ1-5; TRBD1 matches 7 bases. CDR1 SGHRS and CDR2 YFSETQ come from the germline V gene. The CDR3 consists of 16 residues.

The V call is TRBV7-2, the J call TRBJ2-2; D gene uncertain. The CDR3 spans 15 residues. Germline CDR1 reads SGHTA; CDR2 reads FQGNSA. Trimming removed 5 bases at V and 5 bases at J, with 15 bases between. The CDR3 region is CASSTIGPITGELFF. CDR3 DNA: TGTGCCAGCAGCACTATAGGGCCGATAACCGGGGAGCTGTTTTTT.

The V gene is TRBV24-1, the J gene TRBJ1-5, with D hard to call. Trimming pared 0 bases from V and 9 bases from J, leaving 8 bases between. Germline V CDR1 and CDR2: KGHDR, SFDVKD. The CDR3 contains 13 residues. CDR3 coding DNA: TGTGCCACCAGTGATTTGGGCTTCGGGCCCCAGCATTTT. Protein: CATSDLGFGPQHF.

V usage is TRBV24-1 and J usage is TRBJ1-5; no reliable D call. Germline CDR1 KGHDR, CDR2 SFDVKD. The germline V and J ends were trimmed by 10 bases and 4 bases, with 13 bases remaining between them. The CDR3 has 13 amino acids. CDR3 amino acids: CATQASWNQPQHF. The CDR3, as DNA: TGTGCCACTCAGGCCTCGTGGAATCAGCCCCAGCATTTT.